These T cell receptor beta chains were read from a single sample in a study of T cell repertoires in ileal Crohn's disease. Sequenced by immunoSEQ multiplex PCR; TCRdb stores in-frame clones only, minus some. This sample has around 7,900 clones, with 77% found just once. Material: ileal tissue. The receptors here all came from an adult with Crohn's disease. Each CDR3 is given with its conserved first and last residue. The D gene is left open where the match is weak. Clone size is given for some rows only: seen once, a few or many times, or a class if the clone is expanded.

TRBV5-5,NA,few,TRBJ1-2,CASSIGWTVGYGYTF,TGTGCCAGCAGCATTGGGTGGACTGTAGGCTATGGCTACACCTTC
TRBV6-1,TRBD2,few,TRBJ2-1,CASSEVRAAGGNEQFF,TGTGCCAGCAGTGAAGTTCGGGCGGCGGGGGGCAATGAGCAGTTCTTC
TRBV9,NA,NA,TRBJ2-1,CASGGGQNEQFF,TGTGCCAGCGGGGGGGGGCAGAATGAGCAGTTCTTC
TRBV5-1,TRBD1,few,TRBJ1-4,CASSGLGQAGEKLFF,TGCGCCAGCAGCGGCCTGGGACAGGCGGGTGAAAAACTGTTTTTT
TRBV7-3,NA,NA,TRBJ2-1,CASSLNAGRLGGEQFF,TGTGCCAGCAGCTTAAACGCGGGGCGTCTCGGGGGTGAGCAGTTCTTC
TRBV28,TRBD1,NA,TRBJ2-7,CASSFSDRGREGQYF,TGTGCCAGCAGTTTTTCCGACAGGGGGCGCGAAGGGCAGTACTTC
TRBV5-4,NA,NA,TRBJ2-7,CASSLPGVYEQYF,TGTGCCAGCAGCTTGCCAGGGGTCTACGAGCAGTACTTC
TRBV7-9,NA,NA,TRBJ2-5,CASSPQVAGGTQETQYF,TGTGCCAGCAGCCCACAAGTCGCAGGGGGGACCCAAGAGACCCAGTACTTC
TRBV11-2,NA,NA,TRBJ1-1,CASRPGESTEAFF,TGTGCCAGCAGGCCAGGGGAGAGCACTGAAGCTTTCTTT
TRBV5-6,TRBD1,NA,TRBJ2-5,CASSLLGFDRGRETQYF,TGTGCCAGCAGCTTGTTGGGCTTTGACAGGGGGAGGGAGACCCAGTACTTC
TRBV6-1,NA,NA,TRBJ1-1,CASSLSWSTGAEAFF,TGTGCCAGCAGCCTAAGTTGGAGTACCGGCGCTGAAGCTTTCTTT
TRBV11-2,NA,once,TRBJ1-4,CASSFSGGEEKLFF,TGTGCCAGCAGCTTCTCGGGGGGAGAGGAAAAACTGTTTTTT
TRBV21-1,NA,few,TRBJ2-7,CASSKVLITAIPYEQYF,TGTGCCAGCAGCAAAGTCCTTATAACAGCTATACCCTACGAGCAGTACTTC
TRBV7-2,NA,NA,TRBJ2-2,CASSLAATPTGELFF,TGTGCCAGCAGCTTAGCCGCTACTCCCACCGGGGAGCTGTTTTTT
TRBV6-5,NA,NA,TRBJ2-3,CASRDFTDTQYF,TGTGCCAGCAGGGACTTCACAGATACGCAGTATTTT
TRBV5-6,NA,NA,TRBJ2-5,CASSRTTGTFETQYF,TGTGCCAGCAGCCGGACGACAGGGACTTTTGAGACCCAGTACTTC
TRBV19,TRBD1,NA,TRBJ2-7,CASATGNEQYF,TGTGCCAGCGCGACAGGGAACGAGCAGTACTTC
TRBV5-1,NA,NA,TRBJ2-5,CASSRGDGQETQYF,TGCGCCAGCAGCCGCGGGGACGGACAAGAGACCCAGTACTTC
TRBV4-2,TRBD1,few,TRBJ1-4,CASSATYSRGAGEKLFF,TGTGCCAGCAGCGCTACCTACTCCAGGGGGGCGGGGGAAAAACTGTTTTTT
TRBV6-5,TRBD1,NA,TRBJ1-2,CASSYDRGPDYGYTF,TGTGCCAGCAGTTACGACAGGGGGCCTGACTATGGCTACACCTTC
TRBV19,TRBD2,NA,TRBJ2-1,CASSRLASSSYNEQFF,TGTGCCAGTAGTCGACTAGCGTCGAGCTCCTACAATGAGCAGTTCTTC
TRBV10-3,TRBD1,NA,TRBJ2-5,CAISEATGGKETQYF,TGTGCCATCAGTGAGGCGACAGGGGGGAAGGAGACCCAGTACTTC
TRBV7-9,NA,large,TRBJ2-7,CASSYRYEQYF,TGTGCCAGCAGTTACAGATACGAGCAGTACTTC
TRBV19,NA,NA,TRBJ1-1,CASCPSGLMNTEAFF,TGTGCCAGTTGCCCCTCAGGACTTATGAACACTGAAGCTTTCTTT
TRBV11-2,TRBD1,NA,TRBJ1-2,CASSLRRQGASNYGYTF,TGTGCCAGCAGCTTAAGGCGACAGGGTGCTTCTAACTATGGCTACACCTTC
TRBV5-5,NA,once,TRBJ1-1,CASSLGVGLGAFF,TGTGCCAGCAGCTTGGGGGTGGGGCTGGGAGCTTTCTTT
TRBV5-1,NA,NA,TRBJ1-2,CASSLPSGDRSYGYTF,TGCGCCAGCAGCCTACCTTCAGGGGATAGGAGCTATGGCTACACCTTC
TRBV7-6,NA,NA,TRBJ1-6,CASSSNTAFSPLHF,TGTGCCAGCAGCTCCAATACAGCTTTCTCACCCCTCCACTTT
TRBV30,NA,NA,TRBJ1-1,CAWSLSGLTEAFF,TGTGCCTGGAGCTTATCGGGACTCACTGAAGCTTTCTTT
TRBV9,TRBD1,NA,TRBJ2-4,CASSVAGDSKNIQYF,TGTGCCAGCAGCGTAGCCGGGGACAGTAAAAACATTCAGTACTTC
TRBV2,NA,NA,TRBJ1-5,CASSSPGRRANQPQHF,TGTGCCAGCAGTTCCCCTGGCCGGCGGGCAAATCAGCCCCAGCATTTT
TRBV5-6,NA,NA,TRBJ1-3,CASWAGRFGNTIYF,TGTGCCAGCTGGGCAGGGCGTTTTGGAAACACCATATATTTT
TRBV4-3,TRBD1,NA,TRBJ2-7,CASSQDMGTGSYEQYF,TGCGCCAGCAGCCAAGATATGGGGACAGGGTCCTACGAGCAGTACTTC
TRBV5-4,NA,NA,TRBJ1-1,CASSLEQGSAEAFF,TGTGCCAGCAGCTTGGAACAGGGCTCCGCTGAAGCTTTCTTT
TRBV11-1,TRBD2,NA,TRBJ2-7,CASSRTSGGQSSYEQYF,TGTGCCAGCAGCCGGACTAGCGGGGGGCAATCGTCCTACGAGCAGTACTTC
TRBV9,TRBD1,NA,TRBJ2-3,CASSALQGAGTDTQYF,TGTGCCAGCAGCGCCCTTCAGGGGGCCGGCACAGATACGCAGTATTTT
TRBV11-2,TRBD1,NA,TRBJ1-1,CASSSTGGIGTEAFF,TGTGCCAGCAGCAGTACAGGGGGGATAGGGACTGAAGCTTTCTTT
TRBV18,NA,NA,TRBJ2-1,CASFTGYNEQFF,TGTGCCAGCTTCACAGGTTACAATGAGCAGTTCTTC
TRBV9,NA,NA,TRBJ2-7,CASSPTPGDSYEQYF,TGTGCCAGCAGCCCTACTCCCGGGGACTCCTACGAGCAGTACTTC
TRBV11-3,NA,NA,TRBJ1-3,CASSPGGRGNTIYF,TGTGCCAGCAGCCCTGGAGGTCGGGGAAACACCATATATTTT
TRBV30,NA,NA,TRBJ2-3,CAWTGLWSSKDTQYF,TGTGCCTGGACGGGACTTTGGTCCAGCAAAGATACGCAGTATTTT
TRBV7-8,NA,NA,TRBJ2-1,CASSLDRANEQFF,TGTGCCAGCAGCTTAGACAGGGCGAATGAGCAGTTCTTC
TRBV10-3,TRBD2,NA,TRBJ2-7,CAISGTSNPYEQYF,TGTGCCATCAGTGGGACTAGCAACCCCTACGAGCAGTACTTC
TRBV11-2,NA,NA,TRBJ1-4,CASSSRIGQTTNEKLFF,TGTGCCAGCAGCTCTAGGATTGGACAGACAACTAATGAAAAACTGTTTTTT
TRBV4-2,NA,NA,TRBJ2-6,CASSQDEGTGANVLTF,TGTGCCAGCAGCCAAGATGAGGGAACTGGGGCCAACGTCCTGACTTTC
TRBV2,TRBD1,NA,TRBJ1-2,CASRADRGLFGYTF,TGTGCCAGCAGGGCCGACAGGGGGCTATTTGGCTACACCTTC
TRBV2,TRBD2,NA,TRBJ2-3,CASSPLSGGADTQYF,TGTGCCAGCAGTCCGCTAAGCGGGGGGGCAGATACGCAGTATTTT
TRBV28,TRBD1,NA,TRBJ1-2,CASSLGTGRIYGYTF,TGTGCCAGCAGTCTCGGGACAGGCAGGATCTATGGCTACACCTTC
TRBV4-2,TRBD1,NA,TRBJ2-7,CASSQQGQGAYEQYF,TGTGCCAGCAGCCAACAAGGACAGGGGGCCTACGAGCAGTACTTC
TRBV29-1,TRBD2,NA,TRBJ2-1,CKTRGDSSYNEQFF,TGCAAAACCCGGGGGGATAGCTCCTACAATGAGCAGTTCTTC
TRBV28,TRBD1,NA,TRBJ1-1,CASTQGDTEAFF,TGTGCCAGCACACAGGGGGACACTGAAGCTTTCTTT
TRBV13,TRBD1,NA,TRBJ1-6,CALKTSHDGQGHNSPLHF,TGTGCCCTTAAGACCAGCCACGACGGACAGGGCCATAATTCACCCCTCCACTTT
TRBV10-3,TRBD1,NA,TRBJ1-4,CAISSGTGLATNEKLFF,TGTGCCATCAGTTCCGGGACAGGGTTAGCAACTAATGAAAAACTGTTTTTT
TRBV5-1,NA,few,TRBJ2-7,CASSLESGYEQYF,TGCGCCAGCAGCTTGGAATCCGGGTACGAGCAGTACTTC
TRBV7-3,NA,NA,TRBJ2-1,CASSRDNYNEQFF,TGTGCCAGCAGCCGGGACAACTACAATGAGCAGTTCTTC
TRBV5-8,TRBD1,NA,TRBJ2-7,CASSRTGNYPSYEQYF,TGTGCCAGCAGCCGGACAGGGAACTATCCCTCCTACGAGCAGTACTTC
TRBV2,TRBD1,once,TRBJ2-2,CASIEGGNTGELFF,TGTGCCAGCATCGAAGGGGGCAACACCGGGGAGCTGTTTTTT
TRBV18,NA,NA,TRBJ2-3,CASSSSFPDTQYF,TGTGCCAGCTCATCTAGCTTCCCAGATACGCAGTATTTT
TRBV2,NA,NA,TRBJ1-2,CASSAGQGGNYGYTF,TGTGCCAGCAGTGCCGGACAAGGGGGTAACTATGGCTACACCTTC
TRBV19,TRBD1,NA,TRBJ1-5,CASSPTGGYSNQPQHF,TGTGCCAGTAGTCCCACAGGGGGGTATAGCAATCAGCCCCAGCATTTT